These T cell receptor beta chains were read from a single sample in a study of a mutant IDH1 vaccine in newly diagnosed glioma. Data came from immunoSEQ multiplex PCR; TCRdb stores just in-frame clones and leaves some out. This table holds around 78,000 clones, over 75% found once. These receptors have no known antigen. Sample: PBMCs, taken from a glioma patient whose treatment included an IDH1 peptide vaccine. These receptors were taken from a man aged 25 to 40 with glioma. Some clones in this sample may be carry-over from other donors' samples. Each CDR3 is given with its conserved first and last residue. Each record gives: D gene, V gene, clone size, J gene, CDR3 protein, CDR3 DNA. A D gene is named only where the DNA matches it firmly. A row's size may be missing; if present it is once, few, many or a size class.

>TRBD1|TRBV5-1|-|TRBJ1-2
CASSSSVQGAGNYGYTF
TGCGCCAGCAGCTCATCCGTACAGGGGGCGGGGAACTATGGCTACACCTTC
>TRBD1|TRBV28|-|TRBJ1-2
CASRRTGVPKGYTF
TGTGCCAGCAGAAGGACAGGGGTCCCTAAGGGCTACACCTTC
>TRBD2|TRBV6-1|-|TRBJ2-3
CASSDNRGLAGTDTQYF
TGTGCCAGCAGTGACAACAGGGGACTAGCCGGCACAGATACGCAGTATTTT
>-|TRBV19|-|TRBJ2-5
CASSISAGSETQYF
TGTGCCAGTAGTATTTCTGCGGGGAGCGAGACCCAGTACTTC
>-|TRBV10-3|-|TRBJ2-7
CAIRTGAGDSYEQYF
TGTGCCATCAGGACGGGTGCTGGGGACTCCTACGAGCAGTACTTC
>-|TRBV28|-|TRBJ2-5
CASSSRGPETQYF
TGTGCCAGCAGTTCCCGTGGTCCAGAGACCCAGTACTTC
>-|TRBV28|-|TRBJ1-2
CASSLPRTGGYTF
TGTGCCAGCAGTTTACCCCGGACGGGGGGCTACACCTTC
>-|TRBV4-1|-|TRBJ2-1
CASSWNNEQFF
TGCGCCAGCAGTTGGAATAATGAGCAGTTCTTC
>TRBD1|TRBV7-9|-|TRBJ2-5
CASSARDRAIETQYF
TGTGCCAGCAGCGCCAGGGACAGAGCTATAGAGACCCAGTACTTC
>-|TRBV27|-|TRBJ2-2
CASSLSGGPDTGELFF
TGTGCCAGCAGTTTATCGGGGGGCCCCGACACCGGGGAGCTGTTTTTT
>-|TRBV28|-|TRBJ1-1
CASSSPVGAIAEAFF
TGTGCCAGCAGTTCCCCGGTGGGGGCCATTGCTGAAGCTTTCTTT
>-|TRBV11-3|few|TRBJ2-1
CASSSGLLNEQFF
TGTGCCAGCAGCTCCGGACTACTCAATGAGCAGTTCTTC
>TRBD2|TRBV9|-|TRBJ2-3
CASSGTSGGAGYTQYF
TGTGCCAGCAGCGGGACTAGCGGGGGGGCCGGGTATACGCAGTATTTT
>-|TRBV9|-|TRBJ1-6
CASSANKDSPLHF
TGTGCCAGCAGCGCTAACAAAGATTCACCCCTCCACTTT
>TRBD2|TRBV5-1|-|TRBJ2-1
CASSLLAGGAVDEQFF
TGCGCCAGCAGCTTGCTGGCCGGGGGGGCCGTAGATGAGCAGTTCTTC
>-|TRBV27|-|TRBJ2-3
CASSLRTTDTQYF
TGTGCCAGCAGTTTAAGGACGACAGATACGCAGTATTTT
>TRBD1|TRBV27|-|TRBJ1-2
CASSKGQSYGYTF
TGTGCCAGCAGCAAGGGACAGTCCTATGGCTACACCTTC
>-|TRBV4-1|-|TRBJ2-1
CASSQVARTPLNNEQFF
TGCGCCAGCAGCCAAGTAGCAAGGACCCCCCTTAACAATGAGCAGTTCTTC
>-|TRBV7-2|few|TRBJ1-5
CASKVGGNQPQHF
TGTGCCAGCAAGGTGGGAGGCAATCAGCCCCAGCATTTT
>TRBD2|TRBV27|few|TRBJ2-7
CASTRAGTSGSEQYF
TGTGCCAGCACTCGCGCCGGGACTAGCGGGAGCGAGCAGTACTTC
>-|TRBV9|-|TRBJ2-1
CASSVDPGARNEQFF
TGTGCCAGCAGCGTAGATCCGGGGGCCAGGAATGAGCAGTTCTTC
>TRBD2|TRBV27|-|TRBJ2-1
CASNPPPGLAASEQFF
TGTGCCAGCAACCCACCCCCGGGACTAGCGGCTAGTGAGCAGTTCTTC
>-|TRBV25-1|once|TRBJ2-1
CASRAARYNEQFF
TGTGCCAGCAGGGCGGCCAGATACAATGAGCAGTTCTTC
>-|TRBV5-4|-|TRBJ1-4
CASSTDYATNEKLFF
TGTGCCAGCAGCACCGATTATGCAACTAATGAAAAACTGTTTTTT
>-|TRBV18|-|TRBJ1-1
CASSPDTEAFF
TGTGCCAGCTCACCGGACACTGAAGCTTTCTTT
>-|TRBV9|-|TRBJ2-2
CASSEKGGELFF
TGTGCCAGCAGCGAAAAGGGCGGGGAGCTGTTTTTT